These T cell receptor beta chains were read from a single sample in a study of T cell responses to AZD1222 COVID-19 vaccine. Here immunoSEQ multiplex PCR was the method, and the copy in TCRdb shows in-frame clones only, minus some. The sample carries 120,000 to 150,000 clones, around 90% recorded once. Sample: peripheral blood, taken 28 days after the second dose of the MenACWY control vaccine. Every receptor here comes from an adult who received the MenACWY meningococcal vaccine as a control. CDR3s include the opening cysteine and the closing phenylalanine or tryptophan. The D gene is left open where the match is weak. Clone size is stated in some rows and not others, as once, few, many or a class when expanded.

clone_size,d_call,j_call,v_call,cdr3_length,cdr3_nt,cdr3_aa
.,.,TRBJ1-3,TRBV11-3,14,TGTGCCAGCAGCTTAGGACAGGATGGAAACACCATATATTTT,CASSLGQDGNTIYF
.,TRBD1,TRBJ1-6,TRBV5-6,17,TGTGCCAGCAGCTTACCCCAGGGGGGACAGAAGAATTCACCCCTCCACTTT,CASSLPQGGQKNSPLHF
.,TRBD2,TRBJ2-3,TRBV7-2,15,TGTGCCAGCAGCACACCGGGACTAGGCGCAGATACGCAGTATTTT,CASSTPGLGADTQYF
.,.,TRBJ2-5,TRBV7-9,14,TGTGCCAGCAGCTTAGGGTACGGGGAAGAGACCCAGTACTTC,CASSLGYGEETQYF
once,TRBD1,TRBJ2-1,TRBV19,17,TGTGCCAGTAGTATCCGGATGGGGGGACAGGCATACAATGAGCAGTTCTTC,CASSIRMGGQAYNEQFF
.,.,TRBJ1-4,TRBV5-1,13,TGCGCCAGCAGCTTGGAGGGGCGTGAAAAACTGTTTTTT,CASSLEGREKLFF
.,.,TRBJ1-6,TRBV7-8,16,TGTGCCAGCAGCTTAGTACAGGTCTATGATAATTCACCCCTCCACTTT,CASSLVQVYDNSPLHF
.,.,TRBJ1-2,TRBV21-1,18,TGTGCCAGCAGCAACCCTCCACGGTCGACAGCTGCAAACTATGGCTACACCTTC,CASSNPPRSTAANYGYTF
.,.,TRBJ1-1,TRBV11-1,14,TGTGCCAGCAGCTTAGGCGACAGGAACACTGAAGCTTTCTTT,CASSLGDRNTEAFF
.,TRBD1,TRBJ1-2,TRBV28,16,TGTGCCAGCAGTTTAACCGGGACAGGGCTCCTCTATGGCTACACCTTC,CASSLTGTGLLYGYTF
.,.,TRBJ1-6,TRBV14,14,TGTGCCAGCAGCCAGGGCTCCTATAATTCACCCCTCCACTTT,CASSQGSYNSPLHF
.,.,TRBJ1-6,TRBV5-1,16,TGCGCCAGCAGTTCCCTGGCGGACAGCTATAATTCACCCCTCCACTTT,CASSSLADSYNSPLHF
.,.,TRBJ1-1,TRBV19,12,TGTGCCAGTAGTATGCGGGACACTGAAGCTTTCTTT,CASSMRDTEAFF
.,TRBD1,TRBJ2-3,TRBV11-2,15,TGTGCCAGCAGCTTATCAGGGGGCGGCACAGATACGCAGTATTTT,CASSLSGGGTDTQYF
.,TRBD1,TRBJ1-5,TRBV7-9,15,TGTGCCAGCAGCTCCCCAGGACAGGGGGGGCAGCCCCAGCATTTT,CASSSPGQGGQPQHF
.,.,TRBJ1-2,TRBV19,15,TGTGCCAGTAGTATTGTCGGCTCCACCAACTATGGCTACACCTTC,CASSIVGSTNYGYTF
.,.,TRBJ2-3,TRBV27,13,TGTGCCAGCAGTTTATCTAGCACAGATACGCAGTATTTT,CASSLSSTDTQYF
.,TRBD2,TRBJ2-6,TRBV4-3,18,TGCGCCAGCAGCCAAGGGACTAGCGGAATCTCTGGGGCCAACGTCCTGACTTTC,CASSQGTSGISGANVLTF
.,.,TRBJ1-2,TRBV9,15,TGTGCCAGCAGCCCAACAAGGAACTCTAACTATGGCTACACCTTC,CASSPTRNSNYGYTF
.,TRBD1,TRBJ2-7,TRBV19,14,TGTGCCAGTAGTATAGCGGGACAGGGGAGCGAGCAGTACTTC,CASSIAGQGSEQYF
few,.,TRBJ2-5,TRBV4-3,13,TGCGCCAGCAGCCAAGGCATGGGGGAGACCCAGTACTTC,CASSQGMGETQYF
.,TRBD2,TRBJ2-7,TRBV29-1,13,TGCAGCGTTGTGGCTAGCGGGAGGATTGAGCAGTACTTC,CSVVASGRIEQYF
.,.,TRBJ2-3,TRBV27,19,TGTGCCACCAAGCGCGGGGCGGCCGCGGTTTCGGGAGGCACAGATACGCAGTATTTT,CATKRGAAAVSGGTDTQYF
.,TRBD1,TRBJ2-2,TRBV19,14,TGTGCCAGTAGGGACAGGGGCCAAACCGGGGAGCTGTTTTTT,CASRDRGQTGELFF
.,TRBD2,TRBJ2-3,TRBV4-3,16,TGCGCCAGCAGCCAAGTAGGACTAGTGGGAACAGATACGCAGTATTTT,CASSQVGLVGTDTQYF
once,.,TRBJ1-6,TRBV6-5,13,TGTGCCAGCAGTTACTCGAGGGATTCACCCCTCCACTTT,CASSYSRDSPLHF
.,TRBD1,TRBJ2-1,TRBV6-2/TRBV6-3,15,TGTGCCAGCAGCCAGACGGGACAGGGGGCCGATGAGCAGTTCTTC,CASSQTGQGADEQFF
.,.,TRBJ1-5,TRBV19,13,TGTGCCAGGCGACAGGAGGTGAATCAGCCCCAGCATTTT,CARRQEVNQPQHF
.,TRBD2,TRBJ2-2,TRBV7-2,15,TGTGCCAGCGGCCGGGGAGGGGCGAACACCGGGGAGCTGTTTTTT,CASGRGGANTGELFF
.,.,TRBJ2-7,TRBV7-9,12,TGTGCCAGCAGTAGCCCGGGGAACGAGCAGTACTTC,CASSSPGNEQYF
.,.,TRBJ1-6,TRBV19,14,TGTGCCAGAGTAGCAGGACGGGTGAATTCACCCCTCCACTTT,CARVAGRVNSPLHF
.,.,TRBJ2-7,TRBV6-1,14,TGTGCCAGCAGTGAGTTTCAGTACCCCTACGAGCAGTACTTC,CASSEFQYPYEQYF
.,TRBD1,TRBJ2-2,TRBV28,18,TGTGCCAGCAGTTCCGGGGAACCGGGACAGGGACTTTACGGGGAGCTGTTTTTT,CASSSGEPGQGLYGELFF
few,.,TRBJ1-2,TRBV6-2/TRBV6-3,16,TGTGCCAGCAGTTACTCGGAGACAGGCGAGGGATATGGCTACACCTTC,CASSYSETGEGYGYTF
.,TRBD1,TRBJ1-2,TRBV6-2/TRBV6-3,15,TGTGCCAGCAGTAAACCGCGGACAGGGAGCTATGGCTACACCTTC,CASSKPRTGSYGYTF
.,TRBD1,TRBJ1-3,TRBV19,14,TGTGCCAGTAGGACAGGGTCCTCTGGAAACACCATATATTTT,CASRTGSSGNTIYF
once,TRBD2,TRBJ2-3,TRBV6-2/TRBV6-3,15,TGTGCCAGCAGTTACGAGCGGGGGCCCACAGATACGCAGTATTTT,CASSYERGPTDTQYF
.,.,TRBJ1-1,TRBV2,15,TGTGCCAGCAGGTCCCTTCAGGGTTTTAACACTGAAGCTTTCTTT,CASRSLQGFNTEAFF
.,.,TRBJ2-2,TRBV6-5,14,TGTGCCAGCATGGCGGTCCGGGGCACCGGGGAGCTGTTTTTT,CASMAVRGTGELFF
.,.,TRBJ2-5,TRBV25-1,15,TGTGCCAGCAGTGACCCACAGGGAAATCAAGAGACCCAGTACTTC,CASSDPQGNQETQYF
.,.,TRBJ2-5,TRBV3-1/TRBV3-2,13,TGTGCCAGCAGCCTCGGGACCCAAGAGACCCAGTACTTC,CASSLGTQETQYF
.,.,TRBJ2-7,TRBV7-2,14,TGTGCCAGCAGCGCGACTCACCTTTCCTACGAGCAGTACTTC,CASSATHLSYEQYF
.,TRBD1,TRBJ1-5,TRBV19,14,TGTGCCACCTGGGACAGGGGAAGCAATCAGCCCCAGCATTTT,CATWDRGSNQPQHF